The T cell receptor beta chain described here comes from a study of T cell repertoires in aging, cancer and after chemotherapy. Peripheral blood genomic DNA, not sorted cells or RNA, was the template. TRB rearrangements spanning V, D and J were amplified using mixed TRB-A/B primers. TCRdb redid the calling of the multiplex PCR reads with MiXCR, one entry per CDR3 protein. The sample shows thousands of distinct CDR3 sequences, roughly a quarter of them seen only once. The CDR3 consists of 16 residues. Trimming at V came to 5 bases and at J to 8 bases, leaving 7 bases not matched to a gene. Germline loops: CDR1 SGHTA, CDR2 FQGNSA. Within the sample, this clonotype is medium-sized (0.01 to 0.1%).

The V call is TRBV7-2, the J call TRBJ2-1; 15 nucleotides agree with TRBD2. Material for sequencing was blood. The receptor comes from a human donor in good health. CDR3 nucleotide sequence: TGTGCCAGCAGCCTGGGACTAGCGGGAGGTGGGGATGAGCAGTTCTTC. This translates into CASSLGLAGGGDEQFF.